The TCR beta chain under discussion was sequenced for a study of blood T cell repertoires in COVID-19. Study as a whole: Samples representing acute and convalescent COVID-19 were sourced from the United States, Italy and Spain. Sources were T cells, B-cell-depleted T cells, or PBMCs; the material itself was cDNA or gDNA.

The CDR3 loop spans 15 amino acids. The germline CDR1 and CDR2 sequences are LGHDT and YNNKEL (reference sequence). V gave up 0 bases and J gave up 4 bases, with 12 bases separating them. As handled by the study authors: Reference gene primer amplification in the assay estimated nucleated cell counts. Sequencing was performed with immunoSEQ multiplex PCR; in TCRdb, only in-frame clones are kept and a portion is missing. V and J calls and clone size follow that table, whereas D and trimming were derived from the DNA. This table holds approximately 140,000 clones, roughly 87% found once. The sequence was collected from a woman aged 55-70 years with active or convalescent COVID-19. The genes are TRBV3-1 (or the pseudogene TRBV3-2) and TRBJ1-2; possible D gene TRBD1, 5 bases. Sequenced material: peripheral blood. The CDR3 reads CASSQDPQGGYGYTF. The CDR3 DNA is TGTGCCAGCAGCCAAGATCCCCAGGGAGGCTATGGCTACACCTTC.